This T cell receptor (beta chain) derives from a study of cytomegalovirus exposure and HLA in healthy donors. The primer mix had 60 Vbeta and 13 Jbeta primers. The repertoire was sequenced with immunoSEQ multiplex PCR; TCRdb's copy has only in-frame clones and lacks some. The data contain 90,000 to 120,000 clones, over 70% of them singletons. In this sample, this clone turned up a few times. Trimming took 3 bases from V and 4 from J; bases not matched to a gene: 2. The CDR3 consists of 15 residues. Germline lookup yields CDR1 MRHNA and CDR2 SNTAGT. The chain carries TRBV6-4 and TRBJ2-3, with TRBD2 matching 12 bases. This receptor was taken from a man aged 25-40 years in good health and CMV-seronegative. Sequencing input: PBMCs. The CDR3 nucleotides read TGTGCCAGCAGTGAACTAGCGGGAGGAGCAGATACGCAGTATTTT. It is translated as CASSELAGGADTQYF.